This record looks at one T cell receptor beta chain sequence and its context. As yet, its antigen is unknown. Trimming shortened V by 5 bases and J by 4 bases, and 11 bases separated the two germline ends. This CDR3 has 13 residues. Looked up from germline, CDR1 is LNHDA and CDR2 is SQIVND (reference sequence). Scientists sequenced DNA from unsorted PBMC on ten immunoSEQ deep assay plates. The method was immunoSEQ multiplex PCR; TCRdb's version includes in-frame clones alone and lacks a portion of them. The sample lists about half a million clones, approximately 80% occurring once. This record belongs to a study of shared clonotypes between healthy human individuals. The overall study: The study enrolled a couple of women and three men aged 18 to 49. Study conclusions and caveats: Blood alone was sampled, and tissue repertoires likely differ. The expectation was that sequencing depth would affect clonotype sharing among donors.

The V gene is TRBV19, the J gene TRBJ1-2, with D hard to call. This TCR came from a woman aged 40 to 50 in good health. Some clones in this sample may be carry-over from other donors' samples. Sequenced sample: PBMCs. The CDR3 sequence is CASSPRTGYGYTF. Written as DNA, the CDR3 is TGTGCCAGTAGTCCTCGGACGGGCTATGGCTACACCTTC. Variable domain in full (rest from reference TRBV19 and TRBJ1-2): DGGITQSPKYLFRKEGQNVTLSCEQNLNHDAMYWYRQDPGQGLRLIYYSQIVNDFQKGDIAEGYSVSREKKESFPLTVTSAQKNPTAFYLCASSPRTGYGYTFGSGTRLTVV.